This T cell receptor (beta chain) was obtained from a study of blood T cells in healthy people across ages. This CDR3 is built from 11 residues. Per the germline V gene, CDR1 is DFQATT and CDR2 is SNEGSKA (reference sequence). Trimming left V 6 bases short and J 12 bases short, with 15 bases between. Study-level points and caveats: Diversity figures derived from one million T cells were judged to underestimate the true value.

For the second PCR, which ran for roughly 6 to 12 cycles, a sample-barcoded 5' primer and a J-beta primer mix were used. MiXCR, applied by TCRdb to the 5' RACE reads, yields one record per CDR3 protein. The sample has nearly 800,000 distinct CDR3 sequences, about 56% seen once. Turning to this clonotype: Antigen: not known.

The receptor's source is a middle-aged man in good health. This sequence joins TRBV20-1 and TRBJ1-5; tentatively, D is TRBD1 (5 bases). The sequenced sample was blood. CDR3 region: CSADQGPHQHF. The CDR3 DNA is TGCAGTGCCGATCAGGGACCCCACCAGCATTTT.